What follows are 19 T cell receptor beta chains derived from one specimen sequenced in a study of OX40 agonist ivuxolimab in advanced cancers. TCRdb keeps only in-frame clones here, not all; method: immunoSEQ multiplex PCR. The sample consists of around 83,000 clones, about 90% of them appearing once. Sequenced material: CD4+ or CD8+ T cells sorted from blood, taken in a trial of the OX40 agonist ivuxolimab. The receptors here all came from an adult with an advanced solid tumor such as melanoma, head and neck, liver or kidney cancer.

This rearrangement joins TRBV30 to TRBJ2-2, with 11 bases fitting TRBD2. Per the germline V gene, CDR1 is GTSNPN and CDR2 is SVGIG (reference sequence). The J segment lost 5 bases and the V segment lost 0 bases, leaving 17 bases of the junction unmatched. The CDR3 has 20 amino acids. The CDR3 region has the DNA TGTGCCTGGAGTGTACCTAGACTAGCGGGGCTACACGACCAGACCGGGGAGCTGTTTTTT. Translated, it gives CAWSVPRLAGLHDQTGELFF.

This chain joins TRBV6-1 and TRBJ1-2; no firm D call. The V and J ends lost 5 bases and 0 bases respectively, with 4 bases between them. Germline loops: CDR1 MNHNS, CDR2 SASEGT. The CDR3 extends over 12 amino acids. The CDR3, as DNA: TGTGCCAGCAGTACAGCTAACTATGGCTACACCTTC. It specifies CASSTANYGYTF.

This chain links TRBV7-9 with TRBJ2-1; TRBD2 agrees at 7 bases. V trimming: 1 base; J trimming: 8 bases; junction bases outside the gene matches: 5. The CDR3 has 14 amino acids. Germline-derived CDR1 and CDR2 are SEHNR and FQNEAQ (reference sequence). CDR3 in DNA: TGTGCCAGCAGCTTAGGGCTAGCGGCAGATGAGCAGTTCTTC. The encoded protein is CASSLGLAADEQFF.

This sequence joins TRBV6-1 and TRBJ2-7; TRBD2 agrees at 7 bases. Trimming at V came to 1 base and at J to 3 bases, leaving 3 bases not matched to a gene. The CDR3 sequence is 14 residues long. Germline loops: CDR1 MNHNS, CDR2 SASEGT. CDR3 sequence (DNA): TGTGCCAGCAGTGAAGGCGGGAGCGGCTACGAGCAGTACTTC. Protein: CASSEGGSGYEQYF.

The genes are TRBV7-2 and TRBJ2-5, with 9 bases matching TRBD1. This CDR3 spans 14 amino acids. V gave up 5 bases and J gave up 4 bases; unmatched junction bases: 5. Looked up from germline, CDR1 is SGHTA and CDR2 is FQGNSA. CDR3 amino acids: CASSRRQGGETQYF. The CDR3, as DNA: TGTGCCAGCAGCCGTCGACAGGGGGGAGAGACCCAGTACTTC.

J is TRBJ2-7 and V is TRBV6-5; 8 nucleotides align to TRBD2. Germline V gene lookup returns CDR1 MNHEY and CDR2 SVGAGI. The ends lost 2 bases at V and 2 bases at J; junction bases unmatched: 5. This CDR3 is 15 amino acids long. This CDR3 is CASSYRAGGPYEQYF. The CDR3 nucleotides read TGTGCCAGCAGTTACCGGGCGGGAGGACCCTACGAGCAGTACTTC.

V is TRBV28 and J is TRBJ1-5, with D maybe TRBD1 (6 bases). Germline V CDR1 and CDR2: MDHEN, SYDVKM. Trimming left V 6 bases short and J 3 bases short, with 12 bases between. The CDR3 is 14 residues long. The CDR3 loop reads CASRWTAVNQPQHF. CDR3 DNA: TGTGCCAGCAGGTGGACAGCCGTCAATCAGCCCCAGCATTTT.

This clone was found once. The rearrangement uses TRBV5-1 and TRBJ2-7; TRBD1 matches at 8 bases. Germline V gene lookup returns CDR1 SGHRS and CDR2 YFSETQ. Germline trimming cut 4 bases from V and 3 bases from J; bases unmatched to any gene: 6. The CDR3 length is 14 residues. The CDR3 reads CASSHGQGSYEQYF. The CDR3 DNA follows: TGCGCCAGCAGCCATGGACAGGGAAGCTACGAGCAGTACTTC.

This clone was picked up one time. J is TRBJ2-3 and V is TRBV30; perhaps TRBD1 as D (6 bases). V was shortened by 4 bases and J by 4 bases, with 9 bases between the two germline ends. Germline CDR1 GTSNPN, CDR2 SVGIG (reference sequence). The CDR3 totals 12 residues. The CDR3 DNA follows: TGTGCCTGGAAGGGGGTTTCAGATACGCAGTATTTT. This sequence encodes CAWKGVSDTQYF.

The chain recombines TRBV30 with TRBJ2-1; 8 bases align to TRBD1. The V segment lost 0 bases and the J segment 3 bases; nucleotides outside the gene matches: 1. The CDR3 has 14 amino acids. Germline lookup yields CDR1 GTSNPN and CDR2 SVGIG (reference sequence). The CDR3 DNA is TGTGCCTGGAGTGTAGACAGGGGCTACAATGAGCAGTTCTTC. Translating it yields CAWSVDRGYNEQFF.

The chain carries TRBV18 and TRBJ2-7; D is perhaps TRBD1 (6 bases). Germline CDR1 reads KGHSH; CDR2 reads LQKENI. The CDR3 has 14 amino acids. V lost 0 bases and J 4 bases, leaving 10 bases between the germline ends. The CDR3 loop is CASSPPGQGYEQYF. Written as DNA, the CDR3 is TGTGCCAGCTCACCACCGGGCCAGGGGTACGAGCAGTACTTC.

This clone has just a few counts. The V call is TRBV5-6, the J call TRBJ2-1, with D possibly TRBD2 on 6 matching bases. Trimming took off 1 base at V and 1 base at J, with 9 bases between the two ends. Germline V gene sequence: CDR1 SGHDT, CDR2 YYEEEE. The CDR3 totals 15 residues. This CDR3 reads CASSLRLASYNEQFF. Here the CDR3 DNA reads TGTGCCAGCAGCTTGCGTCTAGCGTCCTACAATGAGCAGTTCTTC.

The chain has TRBV2 and TRBJ2-7, with 8 bases fitting TRBD1. CDR1 and CDR2 from the germline V gene are SNHLY and FYNNEI. The CDR3 has 14 residues. After removal of 5 bases from V and 2 bases from J, the junction contained 5 bases not matched to a gene. The CDR3 is CASSLGQETYEQYF. The CDR3 DNA reads TGTGCCAGCAGTTTGGGACAGGAGACCTACGAGCAGTACTTC. Full variable domain (outside the CDR3, taken from reference TRBV2 and TRBJ2-7): EPEVTQTPSHQVTQMGQEVILRCVPISNHLYFYWYRQILGQKVEFLVSFYNNEISEKSEIFDDQFSVERPDGSNFTLKIRSTKLEDSAMYFCASSLGQETYEQYFGPGTRLTVT.

This chain joins TRBV18 and TRBJ1-1; D uncertain. Germline V gene sequence: CDR1 KGHSH, CDR2 LQKENI. Trimming shortened V by 3 bases and J by 10 bases, and 12 bases separated the two germline ends. The CDR3 runs 12 residues. Written as DNA, the CDR3 is TGTGCCAGCTCACCGGAGAGGGAGGGAGCTTTCTTT. This codes for CASSPEREGAFF.

This clone appeared a single time. The chain employs TRBV4-3 and TRBJ1-2; 7 bases align to TRBD1. This CDR3 has 15 amino acids. With 0 bases clipped from V and 5 bases from J, the junction kept 6 bases outside the gene matches. CDR1 and CDR2 from the germline V gene are LGHNA and YSLEER. The CDR3 sequence is CASSQDQTGRYGYTF. The CDR3 DNA is TGCGCCAGCAGCCAAGATCAGACAGGGAGATATGGCTACACCTTC.

The V call is TRBV27, the J call TRBJ2-7; 14 nucleotides match TRBD2. V lost 4 bases, J lost 0 bases, and 11 bases stayed unmatched. In germline, CDR1 is MNHEY, CDR2 SMNVEV (reference sequence). The CDR3 contains 19 residues. The CDR3, as DNA: TGTGCCAGCAGTTCAATCCTCCGGACTAGCGGGGGGAGCTCCTACGAGCAGTACTTC. Translating gives CASSSILRTSGGSSYEQYF.

The chain employs TRBV6-1 and TRBJ2-2; D is unclear. The V gene lost 1 base and the J gene lost 8 bases, with 11 bases spanning the gap. Germline values: CDR1 MNHNS, CDR2 SASEGT. The CDR3 extends over 14 amino acids. CDR3 amino acids: CASSEEGVGGELFF. CDR3 bases: TGTGCCAGCAGTGAAGAAGGAGTTGGGGGGGAGCTGTTTTTT.

V and J are TRBV6-5 and TRBJ1-2; D is uncertain. Trimming shortened V by 3 bases and J by 7 bases, and 12 bases separated the two germline ends. This CDR3 is built from 13 residues. The germline CDR1 and CDR2 sequences are MNHEY and SVGAGI. In DNA form, the CDR3 reads TGTGCCAGCAGTTATCGGCAGCGGGCTGGCTACACCTTC. Protein product: CASSYRQRAGYTF.

The table lists this clone with a count of one. This rearrangement joins TRBV28 to TRBJ2-7; TRBD1 aligns across 10 bases. The junction had 8 bases not matched to a gene; V was cut back by 5 bases and J by 7 bases. The V gene's germline CDR1 is MDHEN and CDR2 SYDVKM. This CDR3 has 14 residues. The CDR3 DNA reads TGTGCCAGCAGTACGGGACAGGGGAAGCAAGAGCAGTACTTC. It yields the protein CASSTGQGKQEQYF.